This is a list of T cell receptor beta chains from one sample in a study of blood T cell repertoires in COVID-19. The table came from immunoSEQ multiplex PCR; TCRdb's copy has only in-frame clones and leaves some out. In the table there are about 140,000 clones, 80% to 85% of which are singletons. Source material: peripheral blood. These receptors were obtained from a human donor in a cohort sampled during active COVID-19. Both conserved end residues are part of each CDR3. Each record gives: D gene, clone size, J gene, V gene, CDR3 protein, CDR3 DNA. A D gene is named only where the DNA matches it firmly. Size values are once, few and many counts, or a class for expanded clones, and some rows have none.

TRBD1 | - | TRBJ2-7 | TRBV5-5 | CASSLTGTAYEQYF | TGTGCCAGCAGCTTAACCGGGACAGCCTACGAGCAGTACTTC
- | - | TRBJ1-1 | TRBV6-5 | CASSRRTDRPEAFF | TGTGCCAGCAGTCGGAGGACAGACCGCCCTGAAGCTTTCTTT
- | few | TRBJ1-2 | TRBV28 | CASSSGQHNYGYTF | TGTGCCAGCAGCAGTGGGCAGCATAACTATGGCTACACCTTC
- | - | TRBJ2-1 | TRBV6-4 | CASSEFSGPYNEQFF | TGTGCCAGCAGTGAGTTTTCAGGGCCCTACAATGAGCAGTTCTTC
- | - | TRBJ1-5 | TRBV6-2/TRBV6-3 | CASSYSFQGGRPQHF | TGTGCCAGCAGTTACTCGTTCCAGGGTGGAAGGCCCCAGCATTTT
- | - | TRBJ2-7 | TRBV19 | CASSIRQGGPVF | TGTGCCAGTAGTATACGTCAGGGAGGACCCGTCTTC
- | - | TRBJ2-7 | TRBV19 | CASSIQGKSSYEQYF | TGTGCCAGTAGTATTCAGGGAAAAAGCTCCTACGAGCAGTACTTC
TRBD2 | once | TRBJ2-1 | TRBV6-6 | CASSPGGGNEQFF | TGTGCCAGCAGCCCCGGGGGGGGGAATGAGCAGTTCTTC
- | - | TRBJ1-1 | TRBV18 | CASSLRSQGGWNTEAFF | TGTGCCAGCTCACTACGCTCCCAAGGGGGATGGAACACTGAAGCTTTCTTT
TRBD2 | - | TRBJ2-7 | TRBV29-1 | CSVEDWGTSGSYEQYF | TGCAGCGTTGAAGATTGGGGGACTAGCGGCTCCTACGAGCAGTACTTC
TRBD1 | - | TRBJ2-3 | TRBV5-4 | CASSLAGQAGDTQYF | TGTGCCAGCAGCTTGGCGGGACAGGCGGGAGATACGCAGTATTTT
TRBD1 | - | TRBJ1-1 | TRBV28 | CASSTLTGGYTEAFF | TGTGCCAGCAGTACGCTGACAGGGGGATACACTGAAGCTTTCTTT
TRBD2 | - | TRBJ2-3 | TRBV5-6 | CASSSLAGVMTSTDTQYF | TGTGCCAGCAGCTCGCTAGCGGGGGTCATGACTAGCACAGATACGCAGTATTTT
TRBD1 | once | TRBJ2-7 | TRBV28 | CASRGGDRGPSLAYEQYF | TGTGCCAGCAGGGGGGGGGACAGGGGACCCTCCCTTGCCTACGAGCAGTACTTC
- | few | TRBJ2-1 | TRBV27 | CASRTLGTGTYNEQFF | TGTGCCAGCAGGACGCTGGGGACTGGCACCTACAATGAGCAGTTCTTC
TRBD2 | - | TRBJ2-7 | TRBV6-5 | CASSRRAGGAYEQYF | TGTGCCAGCAGTCGAAGAGCGGGGGGAGCCTACGAGCAGTACTTC
TRBD2 | - | TRBJ2-3 | TRBV24-1 | CATSDATPSGPTDTQYF | TGTGCCACCAGTGATGCTACTCCTAGCGGACCCACAGATACGCAGTATTTT
- | - | TRBJ1-1 | TRBV7-9 | CASNDRGGGTEAFF | TGTGCCAGCAACGACCGTGGGGGGGGCACTGAAGCTTTCTTT
- | - | TRBJ2-5 | TRBV11-2 | CASSRYTGQETQYF | TGTGCCAGCAGCCGCTATACAGGTCAGGAGACCCAGTACTTC
TRBD1 | once | TRBJ1-2 | TRBV19 | CASSIVAEGAEGYTF | TGTGCCAGTAGTATAGTGGCAGAGGGGGCGGAAGGCTACACCTTC
TRBD1 | - | TRBJ1-2 | TRBV7-2 | CASSSGQNYGYTF | TGTGCCAGCAGCTCGGGACAGAACTATGGCTACACCTTC
TRBD2 | - | TRBJ2-3 | TRBV7-2 | CASSFSTSGRTDTQYF | TGTGCCAGCAGCTTTTCGACTAGCGGGCGCACAGATACGCAGTATTTT
- | - | TRBJ1-2 | TRBV5-1 | CASSATGMAYGYTF | TGCGCCAGCAGCGCCACAGGGATGGCGTATGGCTACACCTTC
TRBD1 | - | TRBJ2-7 | TRBV19 | CASRSGQGASYEQYF | TGTGCCAGTAGATCAGGTCAGGGGGCCTCCTACGAGCAGTACTTC
- | - | TRBJ1-4 | TRBV7-2 | CASSLWATPDEKLFF | TGTGCCAGCAGCTTGTGGGCTACCCCCGATGAAAAACTGTTTTTT
TRBD1 | - | TRBJ1-5 | TRBV4-3 | CASSYPDRAGNQPQHF | TGCGCCAGCAGCTACCCGGACAGGGCTGGGAATCAGCCCCAGCATTTT
TRBD1 | - | TRBJ1-2 | TRBV18 | CASSPDRVDYGYTF | TGTGCCAGCTCACCGGACAGGGTCGACTATGGCTACACCTTC
- | - | TRBJ2-7 | TRBV12-3/TRBV12-4 | CASSPPGSYEQYF | TGTGCCAGCAGCCCCCCAGGGTCCTACGAGCAGTACTTC
TRBD1 | few | TRBJ2-7 | TRBV4-1 | CASSQGPSSGQGNYEQYF | TGCGCCAGCAGCCAAGGGCCCTCCAGCGGACAGGGAAACTACGAGCAGTACTTC
TRBD2 | - | TRBJ2-3 | TRBV7-2 | CASSPGLAGDTQYF | TGTGCCAGCAGCCCCGGACTAGCGGGAGATACGCAGTATTTT
- | - | TRBJ2-7 | TRBV5-1 | CASSLAGQDYEQYF | TGCGCCAGCAGCTTAGCCGGACAAGACTACGAGCAGTACTTC
TRBD1 | - | TRBJ1-4 | TRBV28 | CASRAQGAANEKLFF | TGTGCCAGCAGGGCCCAGGGGGCTGCTAATGAAAAACTGTTTTTT
- | - | TRBJ1-5 | TRBV28 | CASSFLDREDSNQPQHF | TGTGCCAGCAGTTTCCTCGACAGAGAAGATAGCAATCAGCCCCAGCATTTT
TRBD2 | once | TRBJ2-7 | TRBV28 | CASSPLTSGVYEQYF | TGTGCCAGCAGTCCCCTGACTAGCGGAGTATACGAGCAGTACTTC
- | - | TRBJ1-5 | TRBV18 | CASSLAGSNQPQHF | TGTGCCAGCTCACTGGCGGGGTCGAATCAGCCCCAGCATTTT
- | - | TRBJ2-7 | TRBV5-1 | CASSPTPDYYEQYF | TGCGCCAGCAGCCCCACCCCGGACTACTACGAGCAGTACTTC
TRBD2 | - | TRBJ2-7 | TRBV7-2 | CASSTLAEGYEQYF | TGTGCCAGCAGCACACTAGCGGAGGGCTACGAGCAGTACTTC
TRBD1 | - | TRBJ1-2 | TRBV28 | CASSPGTGNWGNYGYTF | TGTGCCAGCAGTCCCGGGACAGGGAATTGGGGTAACTATGGCTACACCTTC
TRBD1 | - | TRBJ1-1 | TRBV9 | CASSPTGTLNTEAFF | TGTGCCAGCAGCCCGACAGGGACCCTGAACACTGAAGCTTTCTTT
- | - | TRBJ1-5 | TRBV28 | CASSLWPTNSNQPQHF | TGTGCCAGCAGCCTCTGGCCGACAAATAGCAATCAGCCCCAGCATTTT
TRBD1 | - | TRBJ2-7 | TRBV28 | CASSLIGIEWDRDHEQYF | TGTGCCAGCAGTTTAATCGGAATAGAGTGGGACAGGGACCACGAGCAGTACTTC
TRBD1 | - | TRBJ1-2 | TRBV5-6 | CASTQYPTGAHGYTF | TGTGCCAGCACCCAATATCCGACAGGGGCCCATGGCTACACCTTC
TRBD2 | - | TRBJ2-7 | TRBV27 | CASSRPPGTTEQYF | TGTGCCAGCAGTCGACCCCCCGGGACTACCGAGCAGTACTTC
TRBD1 | - | TRBJ2-5 | TRBV11-2 | CASSIAWAGGQETQYF | TGTGCCAGCTCTATCGCCTGGGCAGGGGGCCAGGAGACCCAGTACTTC
- | - | TRBJ1-2 | TRBV18 | CASSPLDGYTF | TGTGCCAGCTCACCCTTAGATGGCTACACCTTC
- | - | TRBJ2-7 | TRBV6-5 | CASSYSTGSSYEQYF | TGTGCCAGCAGTTACAGTACAGGGAGCTCCTACGAGCAGTACTTC
- | - | TRBJ1-3 | TRBV18 | CASSSREGGPGNTIYF | TGTGCCAGCTCATCCAGGGAGGGAGGCCCTGGAAACACCATATATTTT
TRBD1 | - | TRBJ2-7 | TRBV19 | CASSPRTGLDEQYF | TGTGCCAGTAGTCCTCGGACAGGGCTAGACGAGCAGTACTTC
TRBD2 | - | TRBJ2-3 | TRBV7-2 | CASSGGDPSTDTQYF | TGTGCCAGCAGCGGGGGGGACCCTAGCACAGATACGCAGTATTTT